The following is a T cell receptor (beta chain) sequence with its context. This record belongs to a study of cytomegalovirus exposure and HLA in healthy donors. The repertoire was sequenced with immunoSEQ multiplex PCR; TCRdb's copy has only in-frame clones and lacks some. The sample lists 130,000 to 150,000 clones; around four fifths were seen once. The sample consisted of PBMCs. The source is a woman aged 30 to 39 in good health and CMV-seronegative.

The CDR3, as DNA: TGTGCCACCCGGACAGAAAGCTCCTATAATTCACCCCTCCACTTT. This codes for CATRTESSYNSPLHF. The J gene is TRBJ1-6, the V gene TRBV2; a weak D match, TRBD1 (6 bases). The length of the CDR3 is 15 residues. The germline V gene has CDR1 SNHLY and CDR2 FYNNEI. V was pared by 10 bases and J by 0 bases, with 13 bases between.